This T cell receptor (beta chain) came from a study of blood T cell repertoires in COVID-19. Study in general: The cDNA or gDNA used as material had been derived from T cells, B-cell-depleted T cells, or PBMCs.

CDR3 length: 15 amino acids. Germline V gene data show CDR1 as SGHNT and CDR2 as YYREEE (reference sequence). The V segment lost 0 bases and the J segment 2 bases; nucleotides outside the gene matches: 1. Repertoires were generated with immunoSEQ multiplex PCR, while TCRdb's copy carries only in-frame clones and drops some. Here the sample spans 150,000 or so clones, about 89% being singletons. A note on this clone: In the same sample, other DNA sequences code for this CDR3.

This sequence joins TRBV5-4 and TRBJ2-2, with 7 nucleotides matching TRBD2. The receptor was isolated from a man in his fifties with acute or convalescent COVID-19. Sequenced: peripheral blood. The chain's CDR3 is CASSLAGGNTGELFF. The DNA of the CDR3 is TGTGCCAGCAGCTTGGCGGGAGGAAACACCGGGGAGCTGTTTTTT.